This T cell receptor (beta chain) is drawn from a study of graft-versus-host responses after intestinal transplantation. The wider study: Multivisceral, liver-intestinal, or isolated intestinal grafts were transplanted into recipients.

The table came from immunoSEQ multiplex PCR; TCRdb's copy has only in-frame clones and leaves some out. The table includes around 64,000 clones, 94% detected once. Study findings and constraints: Within the allografts of patients who had graft-donor T cell macrochimerism, graft-versus-host to host-versus-graft clonal ratios were high. Some GvH clones appeared in ileal mucosa or blood before recipient bone marrow.

On this clone: Its antigen is currently unknown.

The source was unstimulated CD4+ T cells sorted from spleen or lymph node cells, collected before transplant. This sequence originates from a human donor who was the organ donor for an intestinal transplant.

The CDR3 nucleotides read TGTGCCAGCAGCTTAGGGACAGACTATGGCTACACCTTC. It yields the protein CASSLGTDYGYTF. The chain recombines TRBV7-6 with TRBJ1-2; D may be TRBD1 (6 bases). CDR3 length equals 13 residues. Deletions cut 1 base from V and 3 bases from J, with 6 bases between. Germline V gene sequence: CDR1 SGHVS, CDR2 FNYEAQ.